This TCR beta chain was found in a study of T cell changes during pregnancy in multiple sclerosis. The CDR3 runs to 13 residues. V lost 6 bases, J lost 10 bases, and 4 bases stayed unmatched. Germline lookup yields CDR1 SGHRS and CDR2 YFSETQ. Libraries were prepared by immunoSEQ multiplex PCR; TCRdb keeps only in-frame clonotypes and omits some of them. Of roughly 74,000 clones in the sample, roughly nine tenths were seen once. The sequences come from peripheral blood, collected before pregnancy. The chain joins TRBV5-1 to TRBJ2-1; 13 bases fit TRBD2. The TCR comes from a female donor with multiple sclerosis, enrolled in a pregnancy study. CDR3 in DNA: TGCGCCAGCATGGGACTAGCGGGGACCGAGCAGTTCTTC. Residues: CASMGLAGTEQFF.